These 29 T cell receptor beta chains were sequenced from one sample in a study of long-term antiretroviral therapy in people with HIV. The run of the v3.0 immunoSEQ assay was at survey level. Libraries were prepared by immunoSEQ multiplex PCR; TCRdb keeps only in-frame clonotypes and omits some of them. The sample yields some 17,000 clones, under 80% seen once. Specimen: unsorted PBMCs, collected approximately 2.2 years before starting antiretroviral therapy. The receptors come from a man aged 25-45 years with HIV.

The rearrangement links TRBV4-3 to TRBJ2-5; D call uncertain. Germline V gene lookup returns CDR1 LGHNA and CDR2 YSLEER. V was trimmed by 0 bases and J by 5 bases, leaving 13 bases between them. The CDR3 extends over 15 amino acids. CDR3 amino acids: CASSQDHNPWETQYF. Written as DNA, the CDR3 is TGCGCCAGCAGCCAAGATCATAACCCCTGGGAGACCCAGTACTTC.

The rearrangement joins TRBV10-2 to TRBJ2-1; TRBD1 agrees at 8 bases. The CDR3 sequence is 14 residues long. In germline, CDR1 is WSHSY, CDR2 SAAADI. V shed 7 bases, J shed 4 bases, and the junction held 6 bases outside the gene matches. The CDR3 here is CASTGQGVYNEQFF. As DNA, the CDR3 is TGCGCCAGCACTGGACAGGGTGTGTACAATGAGCAGTTCTTC.

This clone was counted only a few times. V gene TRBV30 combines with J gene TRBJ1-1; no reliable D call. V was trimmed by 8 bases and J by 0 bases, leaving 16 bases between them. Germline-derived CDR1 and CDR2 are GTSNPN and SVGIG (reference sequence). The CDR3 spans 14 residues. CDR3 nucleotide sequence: TGTGCCCAACTAATTACAGTCTTGAACACTGAAGCTTTCTTT. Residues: CAQLITVLNTEAFF.

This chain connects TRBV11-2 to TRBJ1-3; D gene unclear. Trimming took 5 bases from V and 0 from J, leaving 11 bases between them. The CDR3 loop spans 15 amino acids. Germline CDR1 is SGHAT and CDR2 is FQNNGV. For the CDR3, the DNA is TGTGCCAGCAGCCCCGGAGAGTTCTCTGGAAACACCATATATTTT. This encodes CASSPGEFSGNTIYF.

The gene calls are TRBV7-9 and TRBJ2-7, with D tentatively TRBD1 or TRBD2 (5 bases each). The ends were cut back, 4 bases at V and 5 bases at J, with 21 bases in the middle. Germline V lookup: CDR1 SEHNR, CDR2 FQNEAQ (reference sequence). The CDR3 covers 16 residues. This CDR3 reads CASSSSLGTVGDEQYF. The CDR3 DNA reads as TGTGCCAGCAGCTCGAGCCTTGGGACGGTCGGGGACGAGCAGTACTTC. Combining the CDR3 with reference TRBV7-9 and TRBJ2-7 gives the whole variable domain DTGVSQNPRHKITKRGQNVTFRCDPISEHNRLYWYRQTLGQGPEFLTYFQNEAQLEKSRLLSDRFSAERPKGSFSTLEIQRTEQGDSAMYLCASSSSLGTVGDEQYFGPGTRLTVT.

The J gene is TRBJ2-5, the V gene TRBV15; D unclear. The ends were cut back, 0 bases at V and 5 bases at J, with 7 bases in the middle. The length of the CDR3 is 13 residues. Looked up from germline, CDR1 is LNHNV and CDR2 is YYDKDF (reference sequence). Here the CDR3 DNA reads TGTGCCACCAGCAGAGATCAGTTTGAGACCCAGTACTTC. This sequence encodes CATSRDQFETQYF. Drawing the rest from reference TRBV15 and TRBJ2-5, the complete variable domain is DAMVIQNPRYQVTQFGKPVTLSCSQTLNHNVMYWYQQKSSQAPKLLFHYYDKDFNNEADTPDNFQSRRPNTSFCFLDIRSPGLGDTAMYLCATSRDQFETQYFGPGTRLLVL.

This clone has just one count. The CDR3 region has the DNA TGCAGCGTTGTCCCGGGAGGGGAGACCCAGTACTTC. This sequence encodes CSVVPGGETQYF. The J gene is TRBJ2-5, the V gene TRBV29-1; 8 bases line up with TRBD2. Germline V gives CDR1 SQVTM, CDR2 ANQGSEA. This CDR3 has 12 residues. V lost 4 bases and J lost 5; bases outside the gene matches: 3.

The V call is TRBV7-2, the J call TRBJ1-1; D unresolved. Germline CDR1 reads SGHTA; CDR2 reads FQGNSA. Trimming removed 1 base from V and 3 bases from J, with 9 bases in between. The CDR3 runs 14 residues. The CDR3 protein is CASSLVWSDTEAFF. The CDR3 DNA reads TGTGCCAGCAGCTTAGTTTGGTCAGACACTGAAGCTTTCTTT.

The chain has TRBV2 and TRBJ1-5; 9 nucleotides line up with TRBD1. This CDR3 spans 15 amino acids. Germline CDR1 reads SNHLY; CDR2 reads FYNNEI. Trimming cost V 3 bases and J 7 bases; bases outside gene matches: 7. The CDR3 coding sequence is TGTGCCAGCAGTGAGGGACAGGGAAGGAAACAGCCCCAGCATTTT. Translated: CASSEGQGRKQPQHF.

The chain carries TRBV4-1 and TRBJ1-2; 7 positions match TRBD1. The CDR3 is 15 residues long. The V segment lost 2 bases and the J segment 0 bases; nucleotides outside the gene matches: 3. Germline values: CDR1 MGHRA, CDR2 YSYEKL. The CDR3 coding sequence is TGCGCCAGCAGCCAATGGGACAGTCCTAACTATGGCTACACCTTC. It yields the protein CASSQWDSPNYGYTF.

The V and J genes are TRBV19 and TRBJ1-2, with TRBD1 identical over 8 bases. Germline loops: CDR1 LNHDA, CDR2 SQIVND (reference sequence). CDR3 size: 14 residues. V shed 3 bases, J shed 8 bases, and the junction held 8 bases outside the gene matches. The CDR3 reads CASSILPGGGGYTF. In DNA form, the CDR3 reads TGTGCCAGTAGTATTCTACCAGGGGGCGGAGGCTACACCTTC.

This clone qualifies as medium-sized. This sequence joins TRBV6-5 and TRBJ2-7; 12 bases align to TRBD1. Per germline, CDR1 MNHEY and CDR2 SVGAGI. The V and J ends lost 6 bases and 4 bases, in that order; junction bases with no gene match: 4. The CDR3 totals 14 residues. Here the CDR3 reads CASRPGQGAYEQYF. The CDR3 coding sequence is TGTGCCAGCAGGCCGGGACAGGGGGCTTACGAGCAGTACTTC.

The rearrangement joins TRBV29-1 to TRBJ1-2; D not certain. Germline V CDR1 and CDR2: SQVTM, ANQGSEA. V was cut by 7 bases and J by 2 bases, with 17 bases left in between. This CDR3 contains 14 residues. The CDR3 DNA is TGCAGCGAAATAAAATATGGTTCCAACTATGGCTACACCTTC. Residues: CSEIKYGSNYGYTF.

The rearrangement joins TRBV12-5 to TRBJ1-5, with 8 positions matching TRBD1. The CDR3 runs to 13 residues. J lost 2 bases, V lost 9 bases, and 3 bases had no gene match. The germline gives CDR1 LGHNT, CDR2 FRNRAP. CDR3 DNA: TGTGCTAGGGACAGGGAGGGCAATCAGCCCCAGCATTTT. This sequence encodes CARDREGNQPQHF.

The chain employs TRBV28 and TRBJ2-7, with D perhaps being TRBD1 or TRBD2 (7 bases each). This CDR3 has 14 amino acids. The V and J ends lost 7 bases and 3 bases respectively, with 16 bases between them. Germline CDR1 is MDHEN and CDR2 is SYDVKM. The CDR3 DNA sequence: TGTGCCAGCACGAGGGGAGGGGGCAACTACGAGCAGTACTTC. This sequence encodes CASTRGGGNYEQYF.

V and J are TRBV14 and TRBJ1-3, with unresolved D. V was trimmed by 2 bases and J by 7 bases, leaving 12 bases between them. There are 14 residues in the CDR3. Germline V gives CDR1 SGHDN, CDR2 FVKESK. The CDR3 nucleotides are TGTGCCAGCAGCCAATCCCTCGCATTGAACACCATATATTTT. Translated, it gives CASSQSLALNTIYF.

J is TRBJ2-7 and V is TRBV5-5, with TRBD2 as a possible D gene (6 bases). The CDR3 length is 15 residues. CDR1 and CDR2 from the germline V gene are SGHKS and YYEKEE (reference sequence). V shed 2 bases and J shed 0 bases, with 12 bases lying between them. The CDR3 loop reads CASSFWDGSSYEQYF. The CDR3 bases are TGTGCCAGCAGCTTCTGGGACGGGAGCTCCTACGAGCAGTACTTC.

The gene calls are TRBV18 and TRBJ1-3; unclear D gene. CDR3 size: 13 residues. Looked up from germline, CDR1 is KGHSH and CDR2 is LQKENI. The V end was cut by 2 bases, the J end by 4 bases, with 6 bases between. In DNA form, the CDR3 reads TGTGCCAGCTCACCATTACAAGGAAACACCATATATTTT. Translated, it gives CASSPLQGNTIYF.

CDR3 DNA sequence: TGTGCCAGCAGTCCAGGACGGAGCTCCTACAATGAGCAGTTCTTC. Protein: CASSPGRSSYNEQFF. The chain joins TRBV5-5 to TRBJ2-1; D gene ambiguous. The CDR3 is made up of 15 amino acids. Deletions cut 5 bases from V and 0 bases from J, with 12 bases between. Germline lookup yields CDR1 SGHKS and CDR2 YYEKEE (reference sequence).

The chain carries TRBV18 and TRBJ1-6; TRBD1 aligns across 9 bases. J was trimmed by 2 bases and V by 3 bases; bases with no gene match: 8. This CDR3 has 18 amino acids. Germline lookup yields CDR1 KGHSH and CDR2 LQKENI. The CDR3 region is CASSPKGQGFTYNSPLHF. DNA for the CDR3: TGTGCCAGCTCACCGAAGGGACAGGGTTTCACCTATAATTCACCCCTCCACTTT.

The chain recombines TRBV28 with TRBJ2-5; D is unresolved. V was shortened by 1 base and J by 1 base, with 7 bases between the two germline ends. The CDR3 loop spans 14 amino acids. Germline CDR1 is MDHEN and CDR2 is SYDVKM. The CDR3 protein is CASSLFVSQETQYF. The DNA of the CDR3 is TGTGCCAGCAGTTTATTCGTCAGCCAAGAGACCCAGTACTTC.

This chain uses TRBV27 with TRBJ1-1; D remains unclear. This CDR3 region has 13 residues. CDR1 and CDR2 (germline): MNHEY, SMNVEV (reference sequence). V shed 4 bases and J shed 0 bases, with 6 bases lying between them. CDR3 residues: CASSSQMNTEAFF. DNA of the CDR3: TGTGCCAGCAGTTCTCAGATGAACACTGAAGCTTTCTTT.

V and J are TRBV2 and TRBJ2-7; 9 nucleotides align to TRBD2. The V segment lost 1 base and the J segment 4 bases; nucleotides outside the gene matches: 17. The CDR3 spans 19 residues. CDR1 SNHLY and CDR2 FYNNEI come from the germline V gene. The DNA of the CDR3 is TGTGCCAGCAGTGAAGGCGCGGGAGCGGGGGGTGGTATCGGTTACGAGCAGTACTTC. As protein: CASSEGAGAGGGIGYEQYF.

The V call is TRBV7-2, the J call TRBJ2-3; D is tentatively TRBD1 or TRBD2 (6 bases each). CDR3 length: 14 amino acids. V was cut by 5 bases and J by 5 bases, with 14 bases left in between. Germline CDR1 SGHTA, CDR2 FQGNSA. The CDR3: CASSPRGRGDTQYF. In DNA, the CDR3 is TGTGCCAGCAGCCCCCGGGGGCGAGGAGATACGCAGTATTTT.

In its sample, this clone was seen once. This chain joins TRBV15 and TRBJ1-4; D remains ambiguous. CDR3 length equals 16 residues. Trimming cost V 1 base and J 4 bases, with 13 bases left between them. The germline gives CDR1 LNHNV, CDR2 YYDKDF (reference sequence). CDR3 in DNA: TGTGCCACCAGCAGAGCGGCACAGTCACTTAATGAAAAACTGTTTTTT. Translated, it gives CATSRAAQSLNEKLFF.

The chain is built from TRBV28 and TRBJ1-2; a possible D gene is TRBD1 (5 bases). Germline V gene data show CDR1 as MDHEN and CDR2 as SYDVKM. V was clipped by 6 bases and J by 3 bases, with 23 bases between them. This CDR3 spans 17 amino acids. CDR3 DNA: TGTGCCAGCAGCTCACCAGCCTCAGGGAAAGGGGACTATGGCTACACCTTC. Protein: CASSSPASGKGDYGYTF.

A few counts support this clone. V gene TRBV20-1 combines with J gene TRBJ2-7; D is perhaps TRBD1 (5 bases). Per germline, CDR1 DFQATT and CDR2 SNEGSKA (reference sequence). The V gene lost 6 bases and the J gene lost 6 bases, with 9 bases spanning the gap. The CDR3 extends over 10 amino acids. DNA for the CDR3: TGCAGTGCCGTGGGGCTCGAGCAGTACTTC. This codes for CSAVGLEQYF.

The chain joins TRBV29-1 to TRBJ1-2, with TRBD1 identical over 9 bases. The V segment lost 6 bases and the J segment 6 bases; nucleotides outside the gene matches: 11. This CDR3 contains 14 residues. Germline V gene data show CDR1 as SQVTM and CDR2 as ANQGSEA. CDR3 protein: CSVANEQGANGYTF. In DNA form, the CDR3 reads TGCAGCGTAGCCAATGAACAGGGGGCAAATGGCTACACCTTC.

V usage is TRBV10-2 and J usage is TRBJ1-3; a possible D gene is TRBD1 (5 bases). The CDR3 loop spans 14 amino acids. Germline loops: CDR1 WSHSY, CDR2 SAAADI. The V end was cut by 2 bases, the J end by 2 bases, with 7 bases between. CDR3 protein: CASSEQGPGNTIYF. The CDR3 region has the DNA TGCGCCAGCAGTGAGCAGGGCCCTGGAAACACCATATATTTT.